The text below deals with one T cell receptor beta chain. Its antigen is unidentified. The record originates from a study of T cell responses to AZD1222 COVID-19 vaccine. With V trimmed by 3 bases and J by 4 bases, 2 bases remained unmatched. The CDR3 has 13 residues. Using immunoSEQ multiplex PCR, the repertoire was profiled, and TCRdb retains in-frame clones only, with some absent. In the table there are around 130,000 clones, about 91% of which are singletons. The study, taken as a whole, reports: In all cases, repertoires were sampled only after the peak T cell response. It should be noted that donors were predominantly white British and more often female, and clonal diversity was possibly underestimated.

The specimen was peripheral blood, collected on day 0 of AZD1222 vaccination. The clonotype was recovered from an adult in good health. The chain joins TRBV12-3 or TRBV12-4 to TRBJ1-2, with 7 bases lining up with TRBD1. The CDR3 protein is CASSLDRTYGYTF. CDR3 DNA: TGTGCCAGCAGTTTGGACAGGACCTATGGCTACACCTTC.